A single sample gave rise to the 32 T cell receptor beta chains below, sequenced in a study of control samples from healthy donors and cancer patients. The method was immunoSEQ multiplex PCR; TCRdb's version includes in-frame clones alone and lacks a portion of them. Here the sample spans fewer than 110,000 clones, about 89% being singletons. Sequencing was done on a sample of PBMCs. All receptors come from a man between 60 and 75 years old with lung cancer.

The chain is built from TRBV7-6 and TRBJ2-2, with no clear D. The V end was cut by 3 bases, the J end by 1 base, with 9 bases between. CDR3 length equals 15 residues. Germline CDR1 and CDR2: SGHVS and FNYEAQ. In nucleotides, the CDR3 is TGTGCCAGCAGCTTGGGTCCTAGGAACACCGGGGAGCTGTTTTTT. Translating gives CASSLGPRNTGELFF.

The CDR3 loop reads CASSLGSTGGSGNTIYF. DNA of the CDR3: TGTGCCAGCAGCTTGGGGTCGACAGGGGGCTCTGGAAACACCATATATTTT. V and J are TRBV5-8 and TRBJ1-3, with 9 bases aligning to TRBD1. Germline-derived CDR1 and CDR2 are SGHTS and YDEGEE. With 0 bases clipped from V and 0 bases from J, the junction kept 4 bases outside the gene matches. This CDR3 spans 17 amino acids.

The chain uses TRBV2 and TRBJ1-1; D is unresolved. The germline V gene encodes CDR1 SNHLY and CDR2 FYNNEI. Trimming cost V 2 bases and J 5 bases, with 12 bases left between them. The CDR3 is made up of 14 amino acids. The CDR3 region is CASSEFQVVTEAFF. The CDR3 DNA reads as TGTGCCAGCAGTGAATTTCAGGTGGTGACTGAAGCTTTCTTT.

The CDR3 sequence is CASSAKQGNTEAFF. In nucleotides, the CDR3 is TGTGCCAGCAGTGCCAAACAAGGGAACACTGAAGCTTTCTTT. The chain employs TRBV6-4 and TRBJ1-1; no reliable D call. The CDR3 contains 14 residues. The V and J ends lost 4 bases and 1 base respectively, with 10 bases between them. Germline CDR1 MRHNA, CDR2 SNTAGT.

CDR3 region: CASSPRGGFFTDTQYF. As DNA, the CDR3 is TGTGCCAGCAGCCCAAGGGGCGGGTTTTTCACAGATACGCAGTATTTT. The chain recombines TRBV5-6 with TRBJ2-3; D assignment may be TRBD1 or TRBD2 (5 bases each). V lost 4 bases and J lost 2, with 17 bases in between. The CDR3 consists of 16 residues. Germline assignment: CDR1 SGHDT and CDR2 YYEEEE.

The rearrangement joins TRBV5-1 to TRBJ1-5; 8 bases fit TRBD1. Per the germline V gene, CDR1 is SGHRS and CDR2 is YFSETQ. CDR3 size: 15 residues. V shed 3 bases, J shed 6 bases, and the junction held 8 bases outside the gene matches. Here the CDR3 reads CASSSGGEVGQPQHF. The CDR3 DNA is TGCGCCAGCAGCTCAGGGGGCGAGGTCGGTCAGCCCCAGCATTTT. Using reference TRBV5-1 and TRBJ1-5 for the parts outside the CDR3, the full variable domain is KAGVTQTPRYLIKTRGQQVTLSCSPISGHRSVSWYQQTPGQGLQFLFEYFSETQRNKGNFPGRFSGRQFSNSRSEMNVSTLELGDSALYLCASSSGGEVGQPQHFGDGTRLSIL.

The chain recombines TRBV5-1 with TRBJ1-1; D unclear. The CDR3 has 13 residues. The germline V gene has CDR1 SGHRS and CDR2 YFSETQ. V lost 0 bases to trimming and J lost 4 bases, with 7 bases between them. The CDR3 protein is CASSLERTTEAFF. The DNA for the CDR3 is TGCGCCAGCAGCTTGGAACGGACCACTGAAGCTTTCTTT.

This chain links TRBV7-8 with TRBJ1-5; 7 bases are shared with TRBD1. The V gene end was trimmed by 1 base and the J gene end by 1 base; junction bases not matched to a gene: 1. This CDR3 comprises 15 residues. Per germline, CDR1 SGHVS and CDR2 FQNEAQ. The CDR3 sequence: CASSLGQGSNQPQHF. The CDR3 nucleotides are TGTGCCAGCAGCTTAGGACAGGGCAGCAATCAGCCCCAGCATTTT.

The gene calls are TRBV10-1 and TRBJ2-7; TRBD1 matches 7 bases. The V gene end was trimmed by 6 bases and the J gene end by 3 bases; junction bases not matched to a gene: 11. The CDR3 consists of 15 residues. CDR1 and CDR2 (germline): WNHNN, SYGVQD (reference sequence). CDR3 in DNA: TGCGCCAGCAGACCCCCGACAGGGAACTTCTACGAGCAGTACGTC. This codes for CASRPPTGNFYEQYV.

The rearrangement uses TRBV5-1 and TRBJ2-7, with TRBD1 matching 7 bases. V was clipped by 6 bases and J by 2 bases; unmatched bases: 8. Looked up from germline, CDR1 is SGHRS and CDR2 is YFSETQ. The CDR3 extends over 14 amino acids. The CDR3: CASKGATATYEQYF. CDR3 DNA sequence: TGCGCCAGCAAGGGGGCCACAGCGACCTACGAGCAGTACTTC.

This chain joins TRBV5-6 and TRBJ2-5; D not resolved. Trimming cost V 4 bases and J 2 bases, with 9 bases left between them. Germline V CDR1 and CDR2: SGHDT, YYEEEE. This CDR3 has 13 residues. As DNA, the CDR3 is TGTGCCAGCAGCCCGGGCCTACAAGAGACCCAGTACTTC. Protein: CASSPGLQETQYF.

In its sample, this clone was seen once. The rearrangement joins TRBV4-1 to TRBJ1-5; D is unresolved. Germline values: CDR1 MGHRA, CDR2 YSYEKL. There are 16 residues in the CDR3. Trimming shortened V by 3 bases and J by 0 bases, and 12 bases separated the two germline ends. Written as DNA, the CDR3 is TGCGCCAGCAGCCATCGCTTGGGATCTAGCAATCAGCCCCAGCATTTT. Translating it yields CASSHRLGSSNQPQHF.

This chain uses TRBV5-4 with TRBJ2-2; the match to TRBD2 covers 8 bases. CDR3 length: 16 residues. The germline CDR1 and CDR2 sequences are SGHNT and YYREEE (reference sequence). The J segment lost 0 bases and the V segment lost 4 bases, leaving 5 bases of the junction unmatched. CDR3 coding DNA: TGTGCCAGCAGCCCAACTAGCGGCGCGAACACCGGGGAGCTGTTTTTT. Translated: CASSPTSGANTGELFF.

J is TRBJ1-3 and V is TRBV5-1; D call uncertain. The V end was cut by 0 bases, the J end by 4 bases, with 5 bases between. CDR1 and CDR2 from the germline V gene are SGHRS and YFSETQ. This CDR3 spans 13 amino acids. The CDR3 reads CASSLGGGNTIYF. In nucleotides, the CDR3 is TGCGCCAGCAGCTTGGGTGGAGGAAACACCATATATTTT.

The V and J genes are TRBV7-2 and TRBJ2-2, with TRBD2 matching 7 bases. The germline CDR1 and CDR2 sequences are SGHTA and FQGNSA. V lost 1 base and J lost 1; bases outside the gene matches: 3. The CDR3 has 16 residues. In DNA form, the CDR3 reads TGTGCCAGCAGCTTAGATGGACTAGTGAACACCGGGGAGCTGTTTTTT. Translation: CASSLDGLVNTGELFF.

The rearrangement links TRBV29-1 to TRBJ1-1, with D unresolved. The V gene's germline CDR1 is SQVTM and CDR2 ANQGSEA. Trimming removed 7 bases from V and 0 bases from J, with 9 bases in between. This CDR3 has 12 amino acids. The DNA for the CDR3 is TGCAGCGGGGGAACGCTGAACACTGAAGCTTTCTTT. Translation gives CSGGTLNTEAFF.

On this clone itself: The sample contains more than one DNA sequence encoding this CDR3. The rearrangement joins TRBV6-5 to TRBJ1-5; possible D gene TRBD1, 5 bases. The V and J ends lost 6 bases and 9 bases respectively, with 15 bases between them. Looked up from germline, CDR1 is MNHEY and CDR2 is SVGAGI. CDR3 length: 13 amino acids. The CDR3 nucleotides read TGTGCCAGCAGCGAGGGGCCGCGGCGGCCCCAGCATTTT. It encodes CASSEGPRRPQHF.

The chain employs TRBV3-1 (or the pseudogene TRBV3-2) and TRBJ1-1; TRBD1 agrees at 8 bases. Germline CDR1 reads LGHDT; CDR2 reads YNNKEL (reference sequence). This CDR3 region has 15 residues. The ends lost 0 bases at V and 2 bases at J; junction bases unmatched: 2. The CDR3 reads CASSQEAGGNTEAFF. CDR3 sequence (DNA): TGTGCCAGCAGCCAAGAGGCAGGGGGCAACACTGAAGCTTTCTTT.

Remarks on this clone: Other DNA sequences in this specimen translate into the identical CDR3. V is TRBV23-1 and J is TRBJ1-3, with D perhaps matching TRBD1 (5 bases). TRBV23-1 is an ORF; its function is uncertain. V was clipped by 4 bases and J by 11 bases, with 30 bases between them. This CDR3 is built from 18 residues. CDR3 in DNA: TGCGCCAGCAGTCTCTACCGGGGTGGGGCACCGACTCTGGGGGCCATATATTTT. It codes for CASSLYRGGAPTLGAIYF.

For this clone: Within the sample, other DNA sequences also encode this same CDR3. The V and J genes are TRBV18 and TRBJ2-7; D remains unclear. Germline values: CDR1 KGHSH, CDR2 LQKENI. The CDR3 consists of 15 residues. Trimming left V 2 bases short and J 4 bases short, with 15 bases between. CDR3 DNA sequence: TGTGCCAGCTCACCAGGGCGACTGGCGGTTTACGAGCAGTACTTC. This encodes CASSPGRLAVYEQYF. The whole variable domain, remainder taken from reference TRBV18 and TRBJ2-7, is NAGVMQNPRHLVRRRGQEARLRCSPMKGHSHVYWYRQLPEEGLKFMVYLQKENIIDESGMPKERFSAEFPKEGPSILRIQQVVRGDSAAYFCASSPGRLAVYEQYFGPGTRLTVT.

This chain connects TRBV10-3 to TRBJ2-7; 8 bases line up with TRBD1. Germline trimming cut 3 bases from V and 3 bases from J; bases unmatched to any gene: 1. Germline CDR1 is ENHRY and CDR2 is SYGVKD. The CDR3 loop spans 13 amino acids. The CDR3 here is CAISEGQGYEQYV. For the CDR3, the DNA is TGTGCCATCAGTGAAGGACAGGGCTACGAGCAGTACGTC.

The V call is TRBV3-1 (or the pseudogene TRBV3-2), the J call TRBJ2-1, with D tentatively TRBD2 (6 bases). The CDR3 is made up of 16 amino acids. The V and J ends lost 0 bases and 0 bases respectively, with 9 bases between them. The germline gives CDR1 LGHDT, CDR2 YNNKEL (reference sequence). The DNA for the CDR3 is TGTGCCAGCAGCCAAGATCTCGGGAGCTCCTACAATGAGCAGTTCTTC. Amino acid sequence: CASSQDLGSSYNEQFF.

The chain couples TRBV28 to TRBJ1-1, with D tentatively TRBD1 (6 bases). Trimming stripped 6 bases from V and 5 bases from J, with 16 bases between. This CDR3 is built from 14 residues. Germline V CDR1 and CDR2: MDHEN, SYDVKM. The chain's CDR3 is CASRPGGGGTEAFF. The CDR3 DNA reads TGTGCCAGCAGGCCGGGGGGAGGGGGTACTGAAGCTTTCTTT.

The CDR3 DNA reads as TGTGCCAGCAGCGTAGTGGAAGTGGCCGGGGCCAACGTCCTGACTTTC. Translating gives CASSVVEVAGANVLTF. V gene TRBV9 combines with J gene TRBJ2-6; D not resolved. The CDR3 has 16 amino acids. CDR1 is SGDLS and CDR2 is YYNGEE in the germline V gene. Trimming stripped 0 bases from V and 4 bases from J, with 11 bases between.

CDR3 nucleotides: TGTGCCAGCAGTTACTCGGGACCGGAGAGAGTTAGGGCTTTCTTT. This translates into CASSYSGPERVRAFF. The chain carries TRBV6-5 and TRBJ1-1; perhaps TRBD1 as D (5 bases). The CDR3 has 15 amino acids. CDR1 is MNHEY, CDR2 SVGAGI, per germline. Trimming removed 0 bases at V and 11 bases at J, with 19 bases between.

The chain employs TRBV7-9 and TRBJ1-6; D gene ambiguous. The length of the CDR3 is 14 residues. V lost 5 bases and J lost 17, with 22 bases in between. Per germline, CDR1 SEHNR and CDR2 FQNEAQ (reference sequence). CDR3 residues: CASSLDPSSRSVHF. In nucleotides, the CDR3 is TGTGCCAGCAGCCTAGACCCTTCTAGTAGGAGCGTCCACTTT.

Only one count was recorded for this clone. The chain has TRBV10-3 and TRBJ2-2; D remains ambiguous. Germline V gene sequence: CDR1 ENHRY, CDR2 SYGVKD. This CDR3 is built from 12 residues. V lost 6 bases and J 6 bases, leaving 8 bases between the germline ends. The CDR3 protein is CAISDFPGELFF. CDR3 coding DNA: TGTGCCATCAGCGACTTCCCCGGGGAGCTGTTTTTT.

This rearrangement joins TRBV7-3 to TRBJ1-1; a weak D match, TRBD1 (5 bases). Germline CDR1 reads SGHTA; CDR2 reads FQGTGA. The length of the CDR3 is 14 residues. The V end lost 4 bases, the J end lost 4 bases, and 13 bases lay between the germline ends. For the CDR3, the DNA is TGTGCCAGCAGCTACACAGCGGGGCCCACTGAAGCTTTCTTT. It translates to CASSYTAGPTEAFF.

This chain links TRBV5-1 with TRBJ1-5, with D maybe TRBD1 (6 bases). Germline V lookup: CDR1 SGHRS, CDR2 YFSETQ. V was pared by 0 bases and J by 5 bases, with 12 bases between. The CDR3 loop spans 15 amino acids. Written as DNA, the CDR3 is TGCGCCAGCAGCTTGGCGCAGGGGAAGGATCAGCCCCAGCATTTT. This codes for CASSLAQGKDQPQHF.

The chain uses TRBV6-5 and TRBJ2-3; TRBD1 matches at 7 bases. CDR1 and CDR2 from the germline V gene are MNHEY and SVGAGI. The CDR3 length is 16 residues. The V gene end was trimmed by 4 bases and the J gene end by 4 bases; junction bases not matched to a gene: 11. The chain's CDR3 is CASSSLSGGKADTQYF. As DNA, the CDR3 is TGTGCCAGCAGTTCCCTGTCAGGGGGAAAAGCAGATACGCAGTATTTT.

The rearrangement joins TRBV7-2 to TRBJ2-7; D is possibly TRBD1 or TRBD2 (5 bases each). CDR1 and CDR2 (germline): SGHTA, FQGNSA. The CDR3 spans 16 residues. The germline V and J ends were trimmed by 1 base and 3 bases, with 16 bases remaining between them. The CDR3 region is CASSLVGNWDGYEQYV. The CDR3 DNA reads TGTGCCAGCAGCTTAGTTGGTAATTGGGACGGCTACGAGCAGTACGTC.

The rearrangement joins TRBV7-3 to TRBJ2-1; D is undetermined. The V and J ends lost 5 bases and 0 bases respectively, with 11 bases between them. The germline gives CDR1 SGHTA, CDR2 FQGTGA. The CDR3 covers 15 residues. The CDR3 nucleotides are TGTGCCAGCAGCGTACTACAGAGCTCCTACAATGAGCAGTTCTTC. It codes for CASSVLQSSYNEQFF.